Presented here are 22 T cell receptor beta chains from one specimen sequenced in a study of T cells in localized non-small cell lung cancer. Profiled with immunoSEQ multiplex PCR; TCRdb holds only in-frame clones, not every one. The table shows roughly 1,400 clones, with 25% to 30% occurring only once. The source was normal lung tissue next to the tumor, collected before any cancer treatment. The receptor source for this set is a man aged 35-75 years with stage III lung adenocarcinoma.

V and J are TRBV19 and TRBJ2-3, with a possible D match to TRBD1 (6 bases). The CDR3 loop spans 16 amino acids. V was pared by 0 bases and J by 5 bases, with 15 bases between. The germline gives CDR1 LNHDA, CDR2 SQIVND (reference sequence). This CDR3 reads CASSIDTGFGVDTQYF. In DNA form, the CDR3 reads TGTGCCAGTAGTATAGATACAGGGTTTGGAGTAGATACGCAGTATTTT.

By its share, this clone is hyperexpanded. This chain links TRBV18 with TRBJ1-1; 8 bases match TRBD1. CDR3 size: 13 residues. Trimming cost V 5 bases and J 7 bases; bases outside gene matches: 6. From germline, CDR1 is KGHSH and CDR2 LQKENI. The CDR3 sequence: CASSTTGVDEAFF. The CDR3 nucleotides read TGTGCCAGCTCAACGACAGGGGTTGATGAAGCTTTCTTT.

The chain recombines TRBV19 with TRBJ2-7, with D possibly being TRBD1 (7 bases). The germline V and J ends were trimmed by 5 bases and 2 bases, with 13 bases remaining between them. The CDR3 loop spans 14 amino acids. The germline V gene has CDR1 LNHDA and CDR2 SQIVND (reference sequence). The CDR3 is CASSLQGGPYEQYF. The CDR3 coding sequence is TGTGCCAGTAGTCTCCAGGGGGGCCCCTACGAGCAGTACTTC.

In its sample, this clone was seen a few times. V is TRBV14 and J is TRBJ2-5; 7 bases are shared with TRBD2. The CDR3 loop spans 16 amino acids. The V gene end was trimmed by 0 bases and the J gene end by 5 bases; junction bases not matched to a gene: 9. Germline loops: CDR1 SGHDN, CDR2 FVKESK. The CDR3 reads CASSQDSGGGWETQYF. The CDR3 bases are TGTGCCAGCAGCCAAGATTCGGGCGGGGGATGGGAGACCCAGTACTTC.

This clone is categorized as medium-sized. This chain joins TRBV6-8 and TRBJ1-4; possibly TRBD1 for D (5 bases). The CDR3 covers 17 residues. The V gene's germline CDR1 is MNHGY and CDR2 SAAAGT. V was trimmed by 7 bases and J by 0 bases, leaving 18 bases between them. The CDR3 sequence is CASKNGGNIATNEKLFF. CDR3 nucleotide sequence: TGTGCCAGCAAAAATGGGGGGAATATTGCAACTAATGAAAAACTGTTTTTT.

The V gene is TRBV9, the J gene TRBJ2-1; no clear D gene. V shed 0 bases and J shed 3 bases, with 10 bases lying between them. CDR1 and CDR2 (germline): SGDLS, YYNGEE. This CDR3 contains 15 residues. The chain's CDR3 is CASSVGIASYNEQFF. CDR3 in DNA: TGTGCCAGCAGCGTAGGCATTGCGAGCTACAATGAGCAGTTCTTC.

This chain joins TRBV19 and TRBJ1-1; TRBD1 matches at 11 bases. The CDR3 consists of 14 residues. V lost 5 bases to trimming and J lost 5 bases; unmatched junction nucleotides: 4. CDR1 LNHDA and CDR2 SQIVND come from the germline V gene (reference sequence). CDR3 sequence: CASSPGQGATEAFF. The CDR3 nucleotides are TGTGCCAGTAGTCCCGGACAGGGGGCTACTGAAGCTTTCTTT.

This clone came up a few times. The chain recombines TRBV6-8 with TRBJ1-5; TRBD1 matches at 7 bases. Germline-derived CDR1 and CDR2 are MNHGY and SAAAGT. The length of the CDR3 is 15 residues. V dropped 10 bases and J dropped 0; count of bases not matched to a gene: 9. As DNA, the CDR3 is TGTGCCATCCGACAGGGAGGGTCTAGCAATCAGCCCCAGCATTTT. Translation gives CAIRQGGSSNQPQHF.

This rearrangement joins TRBV18 to TRBJ2-5, with D uncertain. CDR1 KGHSH and CDR2 LQKENI come from the germline V gene. This CDR3 is built from 12 residues. V dropped 2 bases and J dropped 5 bases, with 6 bases sitting between them. The CDR3 coding sequence is TGTGCCAGCTCACCAGGACGCGAGACCCAGTACTTC. Its protein is CASSPGRETQYF.

The V and J genes are TRBV28 and TRBJ2-1; 9 bases align to TRBD1. V lost 3 bases and J lost 5; bases outside the gene matches: 2. Germline V gene data show CDR1 as MDHEN and CDR2 as SYDVKM. CDR3 length: 14 residues. Here the CDR3 reads CASSLDRGNNEQFF. The DNA for the CDR3 is TGTGCCAGCAGTTTGGACAGGGGTAACAATGAGCAGTTCTTC.

This clone has a handful of counts. The J gene is TRBJ2-2, the V gene TRBV2, with 9 bases lining up with TRBD1. Germline CDR1 and CDR2: SNHLY and FYNNEI. Germline trimming cut 6 bases from V and 6 bases from J; bases unmatched to any gene: 5. The CDR3 covers 14 residues. The CDR3 is CASRPQGAPGELFF. CDR3 nucleotide sequence: TGTGCCAGCAGGCCACAGGGGGCACCCGGGGAGCTGTTTTTT.

This clone has just a few counts. The J gene is TRBJ2-5, the V gene TRBV9; no clear D gene. Per the germline V gene, CDR1 is SGDLS and CDR2 is YYNGEE. The V and J ends lost 0 bases and 3 bases respectively, with 15 bases between them. This CDR3 has 16 amino acids. DNA for the CDR3: TGTGCCAGCAGCGTAGGTCGGGCAGTAGAGAAAGAGACCCAGTACTTC. Amino acid sequence: CASSVGRAVEKETQYF.

The chain links TRBV25-1 to TRBJ1-1, with D perhaps TRBD1 (6 bases). The germline V gene encodes CDR1 MGHDK and CDR2 SYGVNS. The CDR3 length is 14 residues. V gave up 1 base and J gave up 2 bases, with 8 bases separating them. The CDR3 nucleotides read TGTGCCAGCAGTGAATCGGGGGGCAACACTGAAGCTTTCTTT. Translated: CASSESGGNTEAFF.

The chain has TRBV6-8 and TRBJ2-2; 8 bases match TRBD1. The CDR3 totals 15 residues. V was pared by 10 bases and J by 5 bases, with 12 bases of the junction left unmatched. The germline CDR1 and CDR2 sequences are MNHGY and SAAAGT. Here the CDR3 reads CAISKDRVETGELFF. The CDR3, as DNA: TGTGCCATCAGCAAGGACAGGGTTGAGACCGGGGAGCTGTTTTTT.

V gene TRBV27 combines with J gene TRBJ1-6; no clear D. The CDR3 is 17 amino acids. The V end was cut by 6 bases, the J end by 0 bases, with 15 bases between. The V gene's germline CDR1 is MNHEY and CDR2 SMNVEV (reference sequence). In DNA, the CDR3 is TGTGCCAGCAGCTCCAGCCCCACTAGCTCCTATAATTCACCCCTCCACTTT. Translation gives CASSSSPTSSYNSPLHF.

The J gene is TRBJ2-7, the V gene TRBV19; TRBD1 agrees at 8 bases. CDR1 is LNHDA and CDR2 is SQIVND in the germline V gene (reference sequence). V shed 5 bases and J 7 bases; nucleotides not matched to a gene: 7. The CDR3 is 13 amino acids. This chain's CDR3 is CASSQGTGGEQYF. In DNA, the CDR3 is TGTGCCAGTAGTCAAGGGACAGGTGGAGAGCAGTACTTC.

This clone turned up a few times. The CDR3 sequence: CASSLGRGLRETQYF. In DNA, the CDR3 is TGTGCCAGCAGTTTAGGACGGGGGTTACGAGAGACCCAGTACTTC. V is TRBV28 and J is TRBJ2-5; the D gene is possibly TRBD2 (6 bases). CDR1 and CDR2 (germline): MDHEN, SYDVKM. V was pared by 2 bases and J by 4 bases, with 14 bases between. The CDR3 loop spans 15 amino acids.

V is TRBV19 and J is TRBJ2-5, with 7 nucleotides matching TRBD1. J lost 3 bases, V lost 4 bases, and 5 bases had no gene match. Per germline, CDR1 LNHDA and CDR2 SQIVND (reference sequence). The CDR3 has 14 amino acids. CDR3 loop: CASSTGQKEETQYF. CDR3 DNA sequence: TGTGCCAGTAGTACGGGACAGAAAGAAGAGACCCAGTACTTC.

This clone has only a few counts. The genes are TRBV28 and TRBJ2-5; tentatively, D is TRBD1 (6 bases). The CDR3 totals 16 residues. From germline, CDR1 is MDHEN and CDR2 SYDVKM. V was trimmed by 6 bases and J by 5 bases, leaving 22 bases between them. CDR3 sequence reads: CASSQSRGSSGETQYF. CDR3 DNA sequence: TGTGCCAGCAGCCAAAGCAGGGGATCGAGTGGGGAGACCCAGTACTTC.

This clone was observed a handful of times. The chain combines TRBV6-8 with TRBJ2-5; D is unresolved. Trimming removed 5 bases from V and 2 bases from J, with 12 bases in between. Looked up from germline, CDR1 is MNHGY and CDR2 is SAAAGT. The CDR3 runs to 14 residues. In DNA, the CDR3 is TGTGCCAGCAGTGGAAACAGTTTACAAGAGACCCAGTACTTC. Translation: CASSGNSLQETQYF.

The V gene is TRBV18, the J gene TRBJ1-1; no reliable D call. The V gene lost 2 bases and the J gene lost 5 bases, with 6 bases spanning the gap. This CDR3 region has 12 residues. Germline values: CDR1 KGHSH, CDR2 LQKENI. The CDR3 spells CASSPGETEAFF. The CDR3 coding sequence is TGTGCCAGCTCACCAGGGGAGACTGAAGCTTTCTTT. The whole variable domain, filled in from reference TRBV18 and TRBJ1-1, reads NAGVMQNPRHLVRRRGQEARLRCSPMKGHSHVYWYRQLPEEGLKFMVYLQKENIIDESGMPKERFSAEFPKEGPSILRIQQVVRGDSAAYFCASSPGETEAFFGQGTRLTVV.

V and J are TRBV19 and TRBJ1-2, with 10 bases lining up with TRBD1. Trimming removed 8 bases from V and 7 bases from J; junction bases left unmatched: 10. The CDR3 is made up of 14 amino acids. Germline CDR1 is LNHDA and CDR2 is SQIVND (reference sequence). The CDR3 nucleotides read TGTGCCAGTGGTTCGACAGGGGGCAAGGGTGGCTACACCTTC. It yields the protein CASGSTGGKGGYTF.